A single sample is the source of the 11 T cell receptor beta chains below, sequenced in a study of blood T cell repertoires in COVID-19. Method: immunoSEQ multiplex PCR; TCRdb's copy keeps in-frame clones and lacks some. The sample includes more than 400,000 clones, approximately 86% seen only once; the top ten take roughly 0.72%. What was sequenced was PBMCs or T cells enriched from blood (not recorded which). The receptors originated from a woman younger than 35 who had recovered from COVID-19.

The CDR3 bases are TGTGCCTCGGTGGGGGGGACTGAGGACACTGAAGCTTTCTTT. This gives the protein CASVGGTEDTEAFF. This rearrangement joins TRBV19 to TRBJ1-1, with a weak D call TRBD1 (5 bases). V lost 11 bases and J 3 bases, leaving 19 bases between the germline ends. The CDR3 is made up of 14 amino acids. Germline CDR1 is LNHDA and CDR2 is SQIVND (reference sequence).

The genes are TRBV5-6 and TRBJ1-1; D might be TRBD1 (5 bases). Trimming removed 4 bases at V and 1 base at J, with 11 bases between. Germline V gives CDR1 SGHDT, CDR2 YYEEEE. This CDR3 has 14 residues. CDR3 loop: CASSPVGGNTEAFF. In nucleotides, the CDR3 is TGTGCCAGCAGCCCCGTGGGGGGGAACACTGAAGCTTTCTTT.

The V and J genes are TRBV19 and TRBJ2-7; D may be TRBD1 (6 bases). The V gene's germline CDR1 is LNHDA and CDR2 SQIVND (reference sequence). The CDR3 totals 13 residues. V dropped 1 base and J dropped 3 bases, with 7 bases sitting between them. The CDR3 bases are TGTGCCAGTAGTATAGGGACAGTCTACGAGCAGTACTTC. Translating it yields CASSIGTVYEQYF.

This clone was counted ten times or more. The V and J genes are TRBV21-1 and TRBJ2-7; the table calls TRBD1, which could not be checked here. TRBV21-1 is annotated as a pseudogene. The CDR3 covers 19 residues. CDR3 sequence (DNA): TGTGCCAGCAGCCAAAATAAGGGGACAGGGGGCGGTTTATCCTACGAGCAGTACTTC. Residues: CASSQNKGTGGGLSYEQYF.

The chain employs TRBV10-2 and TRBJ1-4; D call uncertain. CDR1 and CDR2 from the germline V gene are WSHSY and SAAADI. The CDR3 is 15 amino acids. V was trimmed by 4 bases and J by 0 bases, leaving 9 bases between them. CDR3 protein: CASSGDTPTNEKLFF. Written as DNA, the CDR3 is TGCGCCAGCAGTGGCGACACACCAACTAATGAAAAACTGTTTTTT.

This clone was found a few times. The CDR3 DNA is TGTGCCAGCAGGGACAGGGGGTCGGACACTGAAGCTTTCTTT. Translating gives CASRDRGSDTEAFF. V usage is TRBV3-1 (or the pseudogene TRBV3-2) and J usage is TRBJ1-1, with 10 bases identical to TRBD1. From germline, CDR1 is LGHDT and CDR2 YNNKEL (reference sequence). Unmatched junction bases numbered 4, after V lost 6 bases and J lost 3 bases. This CDR3 contains 14 residues.

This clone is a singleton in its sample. This CDR3 is CATSRGTGYTF. The CDR3 coding sequence is TGTGCCACTTCAAGGGGGACTGGCTACACCTTC. The chain combines TRBV6-5 with TRBJ1-2; a weak D match, TRBD1 (6 bases). Germline CDR1 reads MNHEY; CDR2 reads SVGAGI. V was pared by 10 bases and J by 7 bases, with 13 bases between. The CDR3 extends over 11 amino acids.

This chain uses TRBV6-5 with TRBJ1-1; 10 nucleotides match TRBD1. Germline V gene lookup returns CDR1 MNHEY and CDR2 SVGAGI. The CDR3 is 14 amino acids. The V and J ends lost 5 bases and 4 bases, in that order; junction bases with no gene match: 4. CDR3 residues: CASSRTGGFTEAFF. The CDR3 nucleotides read TGTGCCAGCAGTCGGACAGGGGGATTCACTGAAGCTTTCTTT.

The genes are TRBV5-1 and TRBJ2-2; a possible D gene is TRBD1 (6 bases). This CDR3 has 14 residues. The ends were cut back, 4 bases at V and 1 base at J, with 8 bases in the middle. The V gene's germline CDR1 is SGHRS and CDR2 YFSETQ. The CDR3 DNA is TGCGCCAGCAGCCCGGGACAGAACACCGGGGAGCTGTTTTTT. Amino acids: CASSPGQNTGELFF.

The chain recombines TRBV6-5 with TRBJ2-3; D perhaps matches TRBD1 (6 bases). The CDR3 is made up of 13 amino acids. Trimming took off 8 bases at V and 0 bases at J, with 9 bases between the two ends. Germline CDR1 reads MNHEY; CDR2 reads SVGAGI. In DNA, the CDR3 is TGTGCCAGCCGGGACACAAGCACAGATACGCAGTATTTT. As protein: CASRDTSTDTQYF.

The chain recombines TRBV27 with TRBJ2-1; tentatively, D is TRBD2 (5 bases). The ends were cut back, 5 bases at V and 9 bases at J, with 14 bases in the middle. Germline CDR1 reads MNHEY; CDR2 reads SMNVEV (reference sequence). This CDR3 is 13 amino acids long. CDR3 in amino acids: CASSLAMVGEQFF. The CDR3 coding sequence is TGTGCCAGCAGTCTAGCAATGGTCGGTGAGCAGTTCTTC.